The clone carrying this T cell receptor (beta chain) has just a few counts. What it binds is not known. Each CDR3 protein gets one entry after TCRdb re-called the RT-PCR reads with MiXCR. The sample carries 800,000 to 1,000,000 distinct CDR3 sequences, 21% recorded once. The sample belongs to a study of response to subunit inactivated influenza vaccine. Study-level points and caveats: Authors suggested each seasonal influenza vaccination recruits few new T cells.

The germline gives CDR1 SGHRS, CDR2 YFSETQ. The V end was cut by 4 bases, the J end by 0 bases, with 8 bases between. This CDR3 is 15 amino acids long. This chain links TRBV5-1 with TRBJ2-6; D unclear. The clonotype was recovered from a man in his fifties who received an inactivated influenza vaccine. Material: PBMCs from blood, obtained approximately 5 days after vaccination. CDR3 sequence (DNA): TGCGCCAGCAGCCCCCTCCGCTCTGGGGCCAACGTCCTGACTTTC. Its protein is CASSPLRSGANVLTF.